What follows are 27 T cell receptor beta chains derived from one specimen sequenced in a study of cytomegalovirus exposure and HLA in healthy donors. Both 60 Vbeta primers and 13 Jbeta primers went into the PCR. Libraries were prepared by immunoSEQ multiplex PCR; TCRdb keeps only in-frame clonotypes and omits some of them. The table shows more than 150,000 clones, with roughly 87% occurring only once. Sequencing was done on a sample of PBMCs. These TCRs come from a girl under three years old in good health and CMV-seronegative.

The DNA of the CDR3 is TGTGCCACCAGCGTAGACACTCAGAGAGCAACTAATGAAAAACTGTTTTTT. Its protein is CATSVDTQRATNEKLFF. The chain recombines TRBV15 with TRBJ1-4; D is unclear. The CDR3 spans 17 residues. Between the trimmed V and J ends, which lost 5 bases and 0 bases, there was a span of 16 bases. Germline V CDR1 and CDR2: LNHNV, YYDKDF (reference sequence).

The CDR3 here is CASSQPRQGLEAFF. CDR3 nucleotide sequence: TGCGCCAGCAGCCAACCTCGACAGGGGCTGGAAGCTTTCTTT. This chain links TRBV4-1 with TRBJ1-1, with 8 bases fitting TRBD1. Trimming removed 2 bases from V and 8 bases from J; junction bases left unmatched: 7. CDR1 and CDR2 from the germline V gene are MGHRA and YSYEKL. This CDR3 spans 14 amino acids.

This clone was counted a few times. The chain carries TRBV6-1 and TRBJ1-5; 7 nucleotides match TRBD1. CDR1 is MNHNS, CDR2 SASEGT, per germline. Trimming at V came to 4 bases and at J to 3 bases, leaving 6 bases not matched to a gene. The CDR3 consists of 15 residues. The CDR3 nucleotides read TGTGCCAGCAGTGTTGACAGGGAGACCAATCAGCCCCAGCATTTT. It codes for CASSVDRETNQPQHF.

The DNA of the CDR3 is TGCGCCAGCAGCCAAGTGTTGCAGGGAGGGTCCCTCTCTGGAAACACCATATATTTT. It translates to CASSQVLQGGSLSGNTIYF. This chain uses TRBV4-1 with TRBJ1-3; D is possibly TRBD1 (5 bases). The V and J ends lost 1 base and 0 bases respectively, with 19 bases between them. The CDR3 has 19 residues. The germline gives CDR1 MGHRA, CDR2 YSYEKL.

V gene TRBV6-5 combines with J gene TRBJ2-7; D might be TRBD2 (7 bases). This CDR3 spans 15 amino acids. Trimming took 3 bases from V and 4 from J, leaving 16 bases between them. Germline lookup yields CDR1 MNHEY and CDR2 SVGAGI. The CDR3 loop is CASSYPAGAQYEQYF. CDR3 DNA sequence: TGTGCCAGCAGTTATCCCGCGGGGGCGCAATACGAGCAGTACTTC.

This sequence joins TRBV7-3 and TRBJ2-3, with TRBD2 as a possible D gene (6 bases). Germline lookup yields CDR1 SGHTA and CDR2 FQGTGA. Trimming removed 5 bases at V and 6 bases at J, with 6 bases between. The length of the CDR3 is 11 residues. This CDR3 is CASSGGDTQYF. The CDR3 DNA reads TGTGCCAGCAGCGGGGGGGATACGCAGTATTTT. The complete variable domain, with remaining parts taken from reference TRBV7-3 and TRBJ2-3, reads GAGVSQTPSNKVTEKGKYVELRCDPISGHTALYWYRQSLGQGPEFLIYFQGTGAADDSGLPNDRFFAVRPEGSVSTLKIQRTERGDSAVYLCASSGGDTQYFGPGTRLTVL.

The chain has TRBV5-4 and TRBJ2-5, with TRBD1 matching over 9 bases. TRBJ2-7 matches the DNA end more closely, so the J call is doubtful. Germline-derived CDR1 and CDR2 are SGHNT and YYREEE (reference sequence). The CDR3 covers 14 residues. CDR3 region: CASSLQGARYEQYF. The CDR3, as DNA: TGTGCCAGCAGCTTACAGGGGGCCCGCTACGAGCAGTACTTC.

This rearrangement joins TRBV29-1 to TRBJ2-3; 8 bases map to TRBD1. Germline CDR1 reads SQVTM; CDR2 reads ANQGSEA. The junction had 14 bases not matched to a gene; V was cut back by 6 bases and J by 6 bases. This CDR3 is built from 15 residues. The CDR3 DNA follows: TGCAGCGTGTTTGCCCCCGGGACAGGCCCCGATACGCAGTATTTT. This encodes CSVFAPGTGPDTQYF.

The V and J genes are TRBV6-6 and TRBJ1-2; D call uncertain. There are 12 residues in the CDR3. Per germline, CDR1 MNHNY and CDR2 SVGAGI (reference sequence). V lost 5 bases and J 8 bases, leaving 12 bases between the germline ends. The chain's CDR3 is CASSQISGGYTF. The CDR3 coding sequence is TGTGCCAGCAGTCAGATTTCCGGGGGCTACACCTTC.

The chain combines TRBV7-2 with TRBJ2-7; 8 nucleotides line up with TRBD2. From germline, CDR1 is SGHTA and CDR2 FQGNSA. After removal of 7 bases from V and 6 bases from J, the junction contained 14 bases not matched to a gene. The CDR3 spans 15 residues. The CDR3 loop is CASTRGAGGPVEQYF. CDR3 DNA sequence: TGTGCCAGCACCCGCGGCGCGGGAGGACCCGTCGAGCAGTACTTC.

The chain couples TRBV19 to TRBJ1-5, with 11 bases matching TRBD1. CDR1 is LNHDA and CDR2 is SQIVND in the germline V gene (reference sequence). Trimming took 7 bases from V and 0 from J; bases not matched to a gene: 11. The CDR3 has 18 residues. The CDR3: CASIPRTGGWYSNQPQHF. CDR3 coding DNA: TGTGCCAGTATCCCTCGGACAGGGGGCTGGTATAGCAATCAGCCCCAGCATTTT. Looking up the rest from reference TRBV19 and TRBJ1-5 gives the full variable domain: DGGITQSPKYLFRKEGQNVTLSCEQNLNHDAMYWYRQDPGQGLRLIYYSQIVNDFQKGDIAEGYSVSREKKESFPLTVTSAQKNPTAFYLCASIPRTGGWYSNQPQHFGDGTRLSIL.

The chain has TRBV10-2 and TRBJ1-1; D is unclear. The CDR3 is 15 amino acids. Germline V CDR1 and CDR2: WSHSY, SAAADI. The ends were cut back, 6 bases at V and 6 bases at J, with 20 bases in the middle. CDR3 nucleotides: TGCGCCAGCAGCGCCCTCCCTCGGAGCAATCCTGAAGCTTTCTTT. Its protein product is CASSALPRSNPEAFF.

The chain is built from TRBV7-3 and TRBJ2-1, with TRBD2 identical over 15 bases. Losses at the gene ends were 4 bases for V and 8 bases for J; bases not matched to a gene: 6. The V gene's germline CDR1 is SGHTA and CDR2 FQGTGA. This CDR3 is 16 amino acids long. The CDR3 nucleotides read TGTGCCAGCAGCTCGGGACTAGCGGGGGGTACGGATGAGCAGTTCTTC. As protein: CASSSGLAGGTDEQFF.

This clone was observed a single time. The chain couples TRBV4-1 to TRBJ1-6; 10 positions match TRBD1. Germline-derived CDR1 and CDR2 are MGHRA and YSYEKL. The V and J ends lost 2 bases and 10 bases, in that order; junction bases with no gene match: 8. There are 16 residues in the CDR3. CDR3 sequence (DNA): TGCGCCAGCAGCCAAAATACGGGACAGGGGTTATCACCCCTCCACTTT. Its protein is CASSQNTGQGLSPLHF.

The chain couples TRBV27 to TRBJ2-7; the match to TRBD1 covers 10 bases. Germline values: CDR1 MNHEY, CDR2 SMNVEV (reference sequence). Trimming cost V 3 bases and J 4 bases; bases outside gene matches: 3. The CDR3 totals 14 residues. CDR3 coding DNA: TGTGCCAGCAGTTTTGACAGGGGGCGGTACGAGCAGTACTTC. Protein: CASSFDRGRYEQYF.

This chain links TRBV4-1 with TRBJ1-5; D is uncertain. Looked up from germline, CDR1 is MGHRA and CDR2 is YSYEKL. The CDR3 runs to 13 residues. V was shortened by 4 bases and J by 5 bases, with 9 bases between the two germline ends. The CDR3 DNA reads as TGCGCCAGCAGCCCGATTGCGGATCAGCCCCAGCATTTT. This encodes CASSPIADQPQHF.

The CDR3 is CASSQLTGGKGQPQHF. In DNA, the CDR3 is TGCGCCAGCAGCCAACTGACAGGGGGGAAGGGTCAGCCCCAGCATTTT. This rearrangement joins TRBV4-1 to TRBJ1-5, with 9 bases that match TRBD1. Germline lookup yields CDR1 MGHRA and CDR2 YSYEKL. The J segment lost 6 bases and the V segment lost 2 bases, leaving 8 bases of the junction unmatched. The CDR3 has 16 amino acids.

In this sample, this clone turned up once. This chain joins TRBV9 and TRBJ2-7, with TRBD1 identical over 9 bases. The CDR3 has 14 amino acids. J lost 2 bases, V lost 0 bases, and 0 bases had no gene match. Germline CDR1 SGDLS, CDR2 YYNGEE. CDR3 sequence reads: CASSVDRGPYEQYF. DNA for the CDR3: TGTGCCAGCAGCGTAGACAGGGGGCCCTACGAGCAGTACTTC.

J is TRBJ2-1 and V is TRBV5-1, with 8 bases aligning to TRBD1. Unmatched junction bases numbered 7, after V lost 2 bases and J lost 6 bases. Germline values: CDR1 SGHRS, CDR2 YFSETQ. The CDR3 spans 15 residues. This chain's CDR3 is CASSLAWTGSNEQFF. In nucleotides, the CDR3 is TGCGCCAGCAGCTTAGCTTGGACAGGGAGCAATGAGCAGTTCTTC.

This clone appeared once. The chain links TRBV7-3 to TRBJ1-6; TRBD1 agrees at 7 bases. There are 13 residues in the CDR3. V shed 3 bases and J 9 bases; nucleotides not matched to a gene: 2. Germline loops: CDR1 SGHTA, CDR2 FQGTGA. The CDR3 sequence is CASSLTGRSPLHF. The CDR3 DNA reads as TGTGCCAGCAGCTTGACAGGGCGTTCACCCCTCCACTTT.

The rearrangement links TRBV5-5 to TRBJ2-3; TRBD1 matches 7 bases. CDR3 length equals 14 residues. The trim removed 3 bases at V and 3 bases at J, leaving 4 bases unmatched. Germline V CDR1 and CDR2: SGHKS, YYEKEE (reference sequence). CDR3 coding DNA: TGTGCCAGCAGCTGGGACAGAACTACAGATACGCAGTATTTT. This sequence encodes CASSWDRTTDTQYF.

This rearrangement joins TRBV7-6 to TRBJ2-2; 15 nucleotides match TRBD2. Germline lookup yields CDR1 SGHVS and CDR2 FNYEAQ. CDR3 length: 18 residues. After removal of 5 bases from V and 6 bases from J, the junction contained 10 bases not matched to a gene. The DNA of the CDR3 is TGTGCCAGCAGCCCCGGGACTAGCGGGAGGATACGTCCCGGGGAGCTGTTTTTT. This codes for CASSPGTSGRIRPGELFF.

This clone has a single count. The V gene is TRBV7-2, the J gene TRBJ1-1; no reliable D call. CDR1 is SGHTA and CDR2 is FQGNSA in the germline V gene. The length of the CDR3 is 14 residues. V lost 0 bases to trimming and J lost 0 bases, with 5 bases between them. The CDR3 loop is CASSLAALNTEAFF. CDR3 coding DNA: TGTGCCAGCAGCTTAGCGGCCCTGAACACTGAAGCTTTCTTT.

V is TRBV30 and J is TRBJ1-2; 8 positions agree with TRBD1. With 0 bases clipped from V and 6 bases from J, the junction kept 12 bases outside the gene matches. Per the germline V gene, CDR1 is GTSNPN and CDR2 is SVGIG (reference sequence). This CDR3 contains 16 residues. The CDR3 sequence: CAWSVLERDRRHGYTF. The CDR3 DNA sequence: TGTGCCTGGAGTGTACTAGAGCGGGACAGGAGACATGGCTACACCTTC.

The V gene is TRBV5-1, the J gene TRBJ2-3, with a tentative D call TRBD2 (6 bases). From germline, CDR1 is SGHRS and CDR2 YFSETQ. Trimming pared 0 bases from V and 5 bases from J, leaving 13 bases between. The CDR3 loop spans 15 amino acids. The CDR3 DNA reads TGCGCCAGCAGCTTGGCGGCTAGGAGGGGAGATACGCAGTATTTT. Its translation is CASSLAARRGDTQYF.

This clone appeared once. J is TRBJ2-7 and V is TRBV7-2; D not certain. Trimming removed 3 bases from V and 1 base from J, with 13 bases in between. Germline V CDR1 and CDR2: SGHTA, FQGNSA. This CDR3 contains 15 residues. CDR3 in amino acids: CASSFKRDWSYEQYF. The DNA for the CDR3 is TGTGCCAGCAGCTTTAAGAGAGATTGGTCCTACGAGCAGTACTTC.

This chain joins TRBV7-9 and TRBJ2-3, with D perhaps TRBD2 (5 bases). The CDR3 covers 15 residues. V was trimmed by 1 base and J by 1 base, leaving 9 bases between them. From germline, CDR1 is SEHNR and CDR2 FQNEAQ (reference sequence). The CDR3 is CASSLVLRGTDTQYF. The CDR3 region has the DNA TGTGCCAGCAGCTTAGTACTGCGGGGCACAGATACGCAGTATTTT.